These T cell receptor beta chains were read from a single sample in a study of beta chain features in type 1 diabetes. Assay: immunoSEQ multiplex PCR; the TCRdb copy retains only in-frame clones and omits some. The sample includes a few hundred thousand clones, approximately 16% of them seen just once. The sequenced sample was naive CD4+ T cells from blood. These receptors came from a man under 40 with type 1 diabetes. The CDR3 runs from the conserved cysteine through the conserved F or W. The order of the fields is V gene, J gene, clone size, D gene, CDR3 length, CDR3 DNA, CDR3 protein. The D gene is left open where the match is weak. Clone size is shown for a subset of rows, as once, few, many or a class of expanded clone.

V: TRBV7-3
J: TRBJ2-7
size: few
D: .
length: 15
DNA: TGTGCCAGCAGCTTATTGGGGGAACCCACCTACGAGCAGTACTTC
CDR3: CASSLLGEPTYEQYF

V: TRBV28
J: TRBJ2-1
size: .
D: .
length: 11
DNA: TGTGCCAGCCTCAAGGGCCTAGAGCAGTTCTTC
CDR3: CASLKGLEQFF

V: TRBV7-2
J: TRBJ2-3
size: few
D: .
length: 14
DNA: TGTGCCAGCAGCTTACCCCTAGCTGGCTATACGCAGTATTTT
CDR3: CASSLPLAGYTQYF

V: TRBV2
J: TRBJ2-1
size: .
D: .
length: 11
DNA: TGTGCCAGTACAGAATACAATGAGCAGTTCTTC
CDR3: CASTEYNEQFF

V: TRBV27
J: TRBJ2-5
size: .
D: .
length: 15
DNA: TGTGCCAGCAGTTTTGGGCAGGGGATTGGGGAGACCCAGTACTTC
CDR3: CASSFGQGIGETQYF

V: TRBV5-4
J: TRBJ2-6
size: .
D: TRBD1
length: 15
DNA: TGTGCCAGCAGCCGGGACAGGGCTGGGGCCAACGTCCTGACTTTC
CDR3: CASSRDRAGANVLTF

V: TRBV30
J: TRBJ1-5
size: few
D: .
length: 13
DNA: TGTGCCTGGAGTGCCACTGAAAGGCAGCCCCAGCATTTT
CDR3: CAWSATERQPQHF

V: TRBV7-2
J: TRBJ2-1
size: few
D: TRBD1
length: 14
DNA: TGTGCCAGCAGCTTAAGGGACAGGGCGAGTGAGCAGTTCTTC
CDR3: CASSLRDRASEQFF

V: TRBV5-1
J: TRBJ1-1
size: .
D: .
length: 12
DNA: TGCGCCAGCAGCTTGGAGTTCGGGGAAGCTTTCTTT
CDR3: CASSLEFGEAFF

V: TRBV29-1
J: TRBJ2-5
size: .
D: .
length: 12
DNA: TGCAGCGTTTCGACAGACCAAGAGACCCAGTACTTC
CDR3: CSVSTDQETQYF

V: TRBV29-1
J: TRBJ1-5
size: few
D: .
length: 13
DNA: TGCAGCGTGGCGGAGGGTTTCAATCAGCCCCAGCATTTT
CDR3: CSVAEGFNQPQHF

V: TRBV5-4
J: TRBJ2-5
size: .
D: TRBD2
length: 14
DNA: TGTGCCAGCAGCTTGGCTAGCGGACAAGAGACCCAGTACTTC
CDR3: CASSLASGQETQYF

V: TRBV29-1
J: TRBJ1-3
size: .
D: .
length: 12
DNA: TGCAGCGTTGTAGCTGGAGGAAACACCATATATTTT
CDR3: CSVVAGGNTIYF

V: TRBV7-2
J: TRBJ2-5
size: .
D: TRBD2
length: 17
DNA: TGTGCCAGCAGCGATCTTGGACTAGCGGGAGTCTTAAAGACCCAGTACTTC
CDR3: CASSDLGLAGVLKTQYF

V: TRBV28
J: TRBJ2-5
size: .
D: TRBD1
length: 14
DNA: TGTGCCAGCAGTTCCCCGGACAGGTCAGAGACCCAGTACTTC
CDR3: CASSSPDRSETQYF

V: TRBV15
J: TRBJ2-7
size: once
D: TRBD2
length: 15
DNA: TGTGCCACCAGCAGAGCGGGCGGGAGCTCCTACGAGCAGTACTTC
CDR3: CATSRAGGSSYEQYF

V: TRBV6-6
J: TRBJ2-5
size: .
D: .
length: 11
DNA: TGTGCCGTCGAGAGTCAAGAGACCCAGTACTTC
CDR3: CAVESQETQYF

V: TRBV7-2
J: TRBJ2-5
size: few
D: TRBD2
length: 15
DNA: TGTGCCAGCAGCTTAGCTAGCGGGGCTCAAGAGACCCAGTACTTC
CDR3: CASSLASGAQETQYF

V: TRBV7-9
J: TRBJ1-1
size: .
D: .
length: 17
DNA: TGTGCCAGCAGCCACCCTGAAGGGGCGGCGGTGAACACTGAAGCTTTCTTT
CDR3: CASSHPEGAAVNTEAFF

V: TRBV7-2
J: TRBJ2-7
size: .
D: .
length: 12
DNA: TGTGCCAGCAGCTTAGATTGGAGCGGGTGGTACTTC
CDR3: CASSLDWSGWYF

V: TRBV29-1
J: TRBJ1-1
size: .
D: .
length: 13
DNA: TGCAGCGTTCGGACAGCCCTGAACACTGAAGCTTTCTTT
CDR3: CSVRTALNTEAFF

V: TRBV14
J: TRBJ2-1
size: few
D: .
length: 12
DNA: TGTGCCAGCAGCCCCAAGTTCGGTGAGCAGTTCTTC
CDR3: CASSPKFGEQFF

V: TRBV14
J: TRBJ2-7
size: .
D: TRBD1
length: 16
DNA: TGTGCCAGCAGCCTTAATACCGGGACAGGGGCCTACGAGCAGTACTTC
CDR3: CASSLNTGTGAYEQYF

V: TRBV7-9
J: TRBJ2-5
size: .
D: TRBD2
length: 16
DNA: TGTGCCAGCAGCTTAGGGCTAGCGGGGCCTTGGGAGACCCAGTACTTC
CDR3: CASSLGLAGPWETQYF

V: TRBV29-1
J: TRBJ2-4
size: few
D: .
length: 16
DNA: TGCAGCGTTGATTTGGGGGGCGCCCTAGCCAAAAACATTCAGTACTTC
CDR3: CSVDLGGALAKNIQYF

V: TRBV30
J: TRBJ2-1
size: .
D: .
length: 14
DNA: TGTGCCTGGAGGTTTCAGCTAGCTACGAATGAGCAGTTCTTC
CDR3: CAWRFQLATNEQFF

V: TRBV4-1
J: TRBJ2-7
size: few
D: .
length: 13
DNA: TGCGCCAGCAGCCAAGGGGCTACCTACGAGCAGTACTTC
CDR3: CASSQGATYEQYF

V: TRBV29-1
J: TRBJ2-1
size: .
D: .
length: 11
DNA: TGCAGCGTTGCCCCAAACAATGAGCAGTTCTTC
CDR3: CSVAPNNEQFF

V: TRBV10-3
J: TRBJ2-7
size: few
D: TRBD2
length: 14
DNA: TGTGCCATCAGTGAGCAAGCGGGAGTACGAGAGCAGTACTTC
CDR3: CAISEQAGVREQYF

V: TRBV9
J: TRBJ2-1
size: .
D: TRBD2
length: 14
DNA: TGTGCCAGCAACCGGGGACTAGCAAGTGGTGAGCAGTTCTTC
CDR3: CASNRGLASGEQFF

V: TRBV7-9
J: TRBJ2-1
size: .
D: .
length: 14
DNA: TGTGCCAGCAGCCTAGGGACATCTGGCAATGAGCAGTTCTTC
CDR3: CASSLGTSGNEQFF

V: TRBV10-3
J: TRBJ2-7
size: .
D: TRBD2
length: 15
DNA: TGTGCCATCAGGGGAGCGGGAGGGCCGGGGAACGAGCAGTACTTC
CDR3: CAIRGAGGPGNEQYF

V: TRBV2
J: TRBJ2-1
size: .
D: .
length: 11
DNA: TGTGCCAGCAGTCCGGACACTGAGCAGTTCTTC
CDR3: CASSPDTEQFF

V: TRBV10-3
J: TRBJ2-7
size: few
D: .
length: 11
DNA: TGTGCCATCAGCGCCAGAGACGAGCAGTACTTC
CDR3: CAISARDEQYF

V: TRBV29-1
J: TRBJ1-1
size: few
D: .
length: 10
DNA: TGCAGCGTTGTCGAGGGGCAAGGTTTCTTT
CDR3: CSVVEGQGFF

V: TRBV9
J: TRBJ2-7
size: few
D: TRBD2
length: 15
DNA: TGTGCCAGCAGCGTAGGGGCGGGAGCTCTGAACGAGCAGTACTTC
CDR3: CASSVGAGALNEQYF

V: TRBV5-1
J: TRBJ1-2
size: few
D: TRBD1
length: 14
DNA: TGCGCCAGCAGCTTACAGGGGCCATCATATGGCTACACCTTC
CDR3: CASSLQGPSYGYTF

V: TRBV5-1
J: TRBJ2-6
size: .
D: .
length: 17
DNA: TGCGCCAGCGAGGGAGGAACTTATGGGTCTGGGGCCAACGTCCTGACTTTC
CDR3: CASEGGTYGSGANVLTF

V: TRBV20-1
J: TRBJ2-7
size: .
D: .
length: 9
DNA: TGCAGTGTCGCGGCGGTAGGGTACTTC
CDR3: CSVAAVGYF

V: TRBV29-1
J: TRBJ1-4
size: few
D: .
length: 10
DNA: TGCAGCGTAAGGACGGAGGTCGATTTTTTT
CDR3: CSVRTEVDFF

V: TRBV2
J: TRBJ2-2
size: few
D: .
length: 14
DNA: TGTGCCAGTTTCCGGGACGGGAACACCGGGGAGCTGTTTTTT
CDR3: CASFRDGNTGELFF

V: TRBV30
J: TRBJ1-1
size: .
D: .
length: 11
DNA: TGTGCCTGGGGACGGAGCACTGAAGCTTTCTTT
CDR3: CAWGRSTEAFF

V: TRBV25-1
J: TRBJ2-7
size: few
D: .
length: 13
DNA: TGTGCCAGCAGTGAGTGGGGCTCCTACGAGCAGTACTTC
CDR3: CASSEWGSYEQYF

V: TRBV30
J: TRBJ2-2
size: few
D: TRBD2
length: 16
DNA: TGTGCCTGGAGTGGAACTAGCGGGAGAATCACCGGGGAGCTGTTTTTT
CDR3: CAWSGTSGRITGELFF

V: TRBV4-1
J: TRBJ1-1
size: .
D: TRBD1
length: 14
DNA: TGCGCCAGCAGCCTGGACAGGGGGATCGGTGAAGCTTTCTTT
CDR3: CASSLDRGIGEAFF

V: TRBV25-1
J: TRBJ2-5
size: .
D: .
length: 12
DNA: TGTGCCAGCAGTAGAGGAGGGGAGACCCAGTACTTC
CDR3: CASSRGGETQYF

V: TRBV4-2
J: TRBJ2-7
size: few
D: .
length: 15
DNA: TGTGCCAGCAGCCAAGGTAGCACTAGTCGCGACGAGCAGTACTTC
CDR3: CASSQGSTSRDEQYF

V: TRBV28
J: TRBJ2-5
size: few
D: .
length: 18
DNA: TGTGCCAGCAGTTTAAGCGTGGCTGGACTTACAGGGAAGGAGACCCAGTACTTC
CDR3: CASSLSVAGLTGKETQYF

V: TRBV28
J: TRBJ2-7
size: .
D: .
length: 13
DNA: TGTGCCAGTGGGGCGGGACCCTCCTACGAGCAGTACTTC
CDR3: CASGAGPSYEQYF

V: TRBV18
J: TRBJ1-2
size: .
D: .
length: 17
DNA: TGTGCCAGCTCACCAAACGACAGACAGTTCCACCTCTCCGGCTACACCTTC
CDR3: CASSPNDRQFHLSGYTF

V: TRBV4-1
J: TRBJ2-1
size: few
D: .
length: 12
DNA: TGCGCCAGCAGCCTCGCCTTAGGTGAGCAGTTCTTC
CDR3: CASSLALGEQFF